This T cell receptor (beta chain) was recovered during a study of T-cell reconstitution after alpha-beta-depleted transplantation in children. Notes on the study in general: Several hundred expanded graft clones reportedly were the source of alpha-beta T cells about two months after transplant. Once a year had passed after transplant, T-cell counts and diversity came mostly from newly produced T cells.

The germline V gene has CDR1 LNHDA and CDR2 SQIVND (reference sequence). V was shortened by 5 bases and J by 2 bases, with 16 bases between the two germline ends. This CDR3 has 15 amino acids. It was with unique molecular identifiers that the TCRbeta library was prepared. Using its own MiXCR run on the PCR reads, TCRdb lists one record per CDR3 protein. This repertoire shows some 840,000 distinct CDR3 sequences, 16% found once; its top ten account for 5%. There are many counts of this clonotype. Its antigen remains unknown. This material consisted of PBMCs, mostly from graft donor cells, taken 360 days after TCRalphabeta/CD19-depleted stem cell transplant. The sequence was obtained from a male patient younger than 18 who had a stem cell transplant for acute lymphoblastic leukemia, so the T cells may come from the graft donor. The rearrangement links TRBV19 to TRBJ2-7; the D is unclear. CDR3 residues: CASSESGNSPYEQYF. The DNA for the CDR3 is TGTGCCAGTAGTGAATCTGGCAATTCACCCTACGAGCAGTACTTC.